This entry describes one T cell receptor beta chain. The sample belongs to a study of blood T cell repertoires in COVID-19. Study details: T cells, B-cell-depleted T cells, or PBMCs provided the cDNA or gDNA that served as material.

Source study methods: Researchers report that nucleated cell counts were estimated from reference gene primer amplification. Sequencing was performed with immunoSEQ multiplex PCR; in TCRdb, only in-frame clones are kept and a portion is missing. The V and J calls and clone size were taken over from that table, and D and trimming were inferred from the DNA. The profile shows some 130,000 clones, almost 80% of them singletons. The V and J ends lost 7 bases and 5 bases, in that order; junction bases with no gene match: 10. Germline V gene lookup returns CDR1 MNHEY and CDR2 SMNVEV (reference sequence). The CDR3 sequence is 14 residues long.

The receptor comes from a man in his 60s who had recovered from COVID-19. This chain links TRBV27 with TRBJ2-7; 8 nucleotides match TRBD1. The specimen was peripheral blood. The CDR3 here is CASKFGQGRNEQYF. As DNA, the CDR3 is TGTGCCAGCAAATTCGGACAGGGACGGAACGAGCAGTACTTC.